This T cell receptor (beta chain) was found in a study of T cell responses to AZD1222 COVID-19 vaccine. TCRdb's table, derived via immunoSEQ multiplex PCR, lists solely in-frame clones and lacks some. The sample yields 75,000 to 100,000 clones, approximately 86% seen once. As regards this clone: The antigen is not known.

Findings of the study overall: Regions 160-218 and 743-854 dominated among vaccine-associated CD4 TCRs spanning spike. There were mostly white British donors and more females than males, and clonal diversity was possibly underestimated. Close to half of spike-specific TCRs reportedly recognize unmutated variant regions. The study found Spike-specific TCR breadth and depth rose after two AZD1222 doses.

The CDR3 has 16 residues. CDR1 is SEHNR, CDR2 FQNEAQ, per germline (reference sequence). The ends were cut back, 2 bases at V and 1 base at J, with 12 bases in the middle. The chain has TRBV7-9 and TRBJ1-5; TRBD1 is a possible D gene (5 bases). The sample here was peripheral blood, taken on day 0 of MenACWY control vaccination. The TCR originated in an adult in good health. The CDR3 sequence is CASSLSGGSSNQPQHF. As DNA, the CDR3 is TGTGCCAGCAGCTTAAGCGGGGGATCGAGCAATCAGCCCCAGCATTTT.